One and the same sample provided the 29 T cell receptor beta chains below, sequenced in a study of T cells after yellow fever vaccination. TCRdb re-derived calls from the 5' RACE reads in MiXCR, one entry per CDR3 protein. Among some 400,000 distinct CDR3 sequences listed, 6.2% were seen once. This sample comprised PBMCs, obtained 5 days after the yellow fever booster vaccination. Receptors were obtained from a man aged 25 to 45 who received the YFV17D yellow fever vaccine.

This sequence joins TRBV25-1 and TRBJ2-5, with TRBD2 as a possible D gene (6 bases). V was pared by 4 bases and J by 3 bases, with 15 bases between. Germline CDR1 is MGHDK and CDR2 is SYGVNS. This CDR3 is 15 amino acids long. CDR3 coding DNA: TGTGCCAGCAGTGCGTCAATAGCGGTAGAAGAGACCCAGTACTTC. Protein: CASSASIAVEETQYF. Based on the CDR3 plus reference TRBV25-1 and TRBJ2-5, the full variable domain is EADIYQTPRYLVIGTGKKITLECSQTMGHDKMYWYQQDPGMELHLIHYSYGVNSTEKGDLSSESTVSRIRTEHFPLTLESARPSHTSQYLCASSASIAVEETQYFGPGTRLLVL.

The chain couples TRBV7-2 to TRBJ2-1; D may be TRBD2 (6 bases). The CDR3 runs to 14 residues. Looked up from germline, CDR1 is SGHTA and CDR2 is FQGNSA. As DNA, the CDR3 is TGTGCTTCGGGGGTAGAGGGATTGAGGGGTGAGCAGTTCTTC. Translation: CASGVEGLRGEQFF.

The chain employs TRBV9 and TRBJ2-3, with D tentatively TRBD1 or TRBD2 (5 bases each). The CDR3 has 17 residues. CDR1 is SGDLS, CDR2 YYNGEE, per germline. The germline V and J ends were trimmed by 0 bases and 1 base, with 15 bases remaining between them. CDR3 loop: CASSVEVGQGRTDTQYF. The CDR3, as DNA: TGTGCCAGCAGCGTAGAGGTTGGGCAGGGACGCACAGATACGCAGTATTTT.

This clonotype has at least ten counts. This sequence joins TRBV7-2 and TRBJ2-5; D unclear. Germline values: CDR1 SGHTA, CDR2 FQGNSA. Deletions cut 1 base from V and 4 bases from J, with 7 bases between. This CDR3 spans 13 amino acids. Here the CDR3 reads CASSLGERETQYF. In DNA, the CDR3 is TGTGCCAGCAGCTTAGGTGAACGAGAGACCCAGTACTTC.

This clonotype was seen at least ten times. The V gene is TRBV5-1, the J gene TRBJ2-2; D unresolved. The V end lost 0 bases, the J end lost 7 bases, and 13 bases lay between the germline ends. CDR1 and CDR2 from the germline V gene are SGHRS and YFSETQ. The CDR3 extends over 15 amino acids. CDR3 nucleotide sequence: TGCGCCAGCAGCTTGGGGCAGACCTTCGGCGGGGAGCTGTTTTTT. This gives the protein CASSLGQTFGGELFF.

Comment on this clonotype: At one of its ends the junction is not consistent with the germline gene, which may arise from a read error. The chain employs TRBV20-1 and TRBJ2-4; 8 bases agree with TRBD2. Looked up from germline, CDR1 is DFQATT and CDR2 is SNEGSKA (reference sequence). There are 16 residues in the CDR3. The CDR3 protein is CCARWTSRQAKNIQYF. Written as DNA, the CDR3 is TGCTGTGCTAGATGGACTAGCCGGCAAGCCAAAAACATTCAGTACTTC.

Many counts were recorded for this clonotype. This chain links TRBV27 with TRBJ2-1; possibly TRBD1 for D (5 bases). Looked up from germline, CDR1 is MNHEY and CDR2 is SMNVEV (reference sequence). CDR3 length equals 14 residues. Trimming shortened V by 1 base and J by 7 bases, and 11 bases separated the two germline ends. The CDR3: CASSLWLGRNEQFF. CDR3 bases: TGTGCCAGCAGTTTATGGCTGGGGCGTAATGAGCAGTTCTTC.

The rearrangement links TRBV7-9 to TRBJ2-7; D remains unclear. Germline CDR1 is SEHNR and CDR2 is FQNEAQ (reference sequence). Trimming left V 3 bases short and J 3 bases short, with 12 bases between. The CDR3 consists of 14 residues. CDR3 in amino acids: CASSFGLADYEQYF. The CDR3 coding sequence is TGTGCCAGCAGCTTTGGGCTTGCAGACTACGAGCAGTACTTC. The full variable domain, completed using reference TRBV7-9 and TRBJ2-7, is DTGVSQNPRHKITKRGQNVTFRCDPISEHNRLYWYRQTLGQGPEFLTYFQNEAQLEKSRLLSDRFSAERPKGSFSTLEIQRTEQGDSAMYLCASSFGLADYEQYFGPGTRLTVT.

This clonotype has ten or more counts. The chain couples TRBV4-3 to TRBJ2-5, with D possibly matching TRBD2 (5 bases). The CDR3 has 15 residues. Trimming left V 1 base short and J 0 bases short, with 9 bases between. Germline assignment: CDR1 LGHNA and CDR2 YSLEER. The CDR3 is CASSQVWRDQETQYF. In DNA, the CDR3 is TGCGCCAGCAGCCAAGTTTGGCGGGACCAAGAGACCCAGTACTTC.

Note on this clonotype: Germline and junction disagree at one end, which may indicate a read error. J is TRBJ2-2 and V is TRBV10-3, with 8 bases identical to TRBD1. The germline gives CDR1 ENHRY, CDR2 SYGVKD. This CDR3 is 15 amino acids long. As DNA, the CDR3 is TGTGCCATCAGTGCGGCAGGGGGCCGCACCGAGGAGCTGTTTTTT. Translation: CAISAAGGRTEELFF.

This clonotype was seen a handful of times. The CDR3 DNA is TGTGCCAGCAGTAAGCAAAGCGGGAAGGCCTCCTACGAGCAGTACTTC. Translating it yields CASSKQSGKASYEQYF. The genes are TRBV27 and TRBJ2-7; 7 nucleotides agree with TRBD2. With V trimmed by 5 bases and J by 0 bases, 10 bases remained unmatched. The CDR3 has 16 residues. Germline CDR1 is MNHEY and CDR2 is SMNVEV (reference sequence).

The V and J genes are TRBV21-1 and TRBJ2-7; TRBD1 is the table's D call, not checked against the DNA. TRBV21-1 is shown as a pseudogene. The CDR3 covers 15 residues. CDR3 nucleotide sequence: TGTGCCAGCAGCAAAGACCGCGGGCAGGGCTACGAGCAGTACTTC. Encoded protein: CASSKDRGQGYEQYF.

CDR3 sequence: CASCGTSGRASYNEQFF. In nucleotides, the CDR3 is TGCGCCAGCTGTGGGACTAGCGGGAGGGCCTCCTACAATGAGCAGTTCTTC. The chain joins TRBV10-2 to TRBJ2-1, with 16 bases that match TRBD2. The CDR3 is 17 amino acids. Germline V CDR1 and CDR2: WSHSY, SAAADI. V gave up 8 bases and J gave up 0 bases; unmatched junction bases: 4.

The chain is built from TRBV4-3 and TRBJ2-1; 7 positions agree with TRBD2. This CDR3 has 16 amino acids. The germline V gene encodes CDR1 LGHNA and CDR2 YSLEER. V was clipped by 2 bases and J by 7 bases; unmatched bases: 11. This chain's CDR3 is CASSQTWEGAHNEQFF. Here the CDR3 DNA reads TGCGCCAGCAGCCAAACCTGGGAGGGAGCCCATAATGAGCAGTTCTTC.

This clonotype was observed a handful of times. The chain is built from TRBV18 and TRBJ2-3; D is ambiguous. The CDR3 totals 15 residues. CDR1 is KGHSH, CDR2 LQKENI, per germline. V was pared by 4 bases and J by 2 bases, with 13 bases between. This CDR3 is CASSRVLGITDTQYF. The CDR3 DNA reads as TGTGCCAGCTCACGGGTCTTGGGAATCACAGATACGCAGTATTTT.

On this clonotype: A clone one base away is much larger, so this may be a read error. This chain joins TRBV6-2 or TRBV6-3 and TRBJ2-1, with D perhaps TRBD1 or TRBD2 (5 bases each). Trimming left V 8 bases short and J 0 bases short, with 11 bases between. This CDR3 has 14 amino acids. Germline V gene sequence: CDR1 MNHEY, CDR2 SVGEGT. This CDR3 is CASGTVPSYNEQFF. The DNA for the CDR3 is TGTGCCAGCGGGACGGTCCCCTCCTACAATGAGCAGTTCTTC.

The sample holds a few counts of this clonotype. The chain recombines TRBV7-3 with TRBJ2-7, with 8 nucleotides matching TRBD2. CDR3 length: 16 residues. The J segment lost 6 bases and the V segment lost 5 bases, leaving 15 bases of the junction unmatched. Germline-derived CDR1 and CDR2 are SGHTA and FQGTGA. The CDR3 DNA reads TGTGCCAGCAGCGAAACCGGACCGGGACTAGGCCGCGAGCAGTACTTC. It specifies CASSETGPGLGREQYF.

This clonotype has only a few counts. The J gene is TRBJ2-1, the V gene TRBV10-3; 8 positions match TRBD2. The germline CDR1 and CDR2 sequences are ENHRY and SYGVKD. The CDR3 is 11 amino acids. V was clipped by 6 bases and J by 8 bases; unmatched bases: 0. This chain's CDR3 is CAISGRDEQFF. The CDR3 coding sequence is TGTGCCATCAGCGGGAGGGATGAGCAGTTCTTC.

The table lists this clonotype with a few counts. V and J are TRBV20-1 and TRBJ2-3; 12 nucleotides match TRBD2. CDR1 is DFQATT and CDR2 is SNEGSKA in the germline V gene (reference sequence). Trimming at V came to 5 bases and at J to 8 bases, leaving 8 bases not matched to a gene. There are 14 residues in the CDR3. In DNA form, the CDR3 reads TGCAGTGCTGGGCTAGCGGGGGGGGTTAGTACGCAGTATTTT. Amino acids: CSAGLAGGVSTQYF.

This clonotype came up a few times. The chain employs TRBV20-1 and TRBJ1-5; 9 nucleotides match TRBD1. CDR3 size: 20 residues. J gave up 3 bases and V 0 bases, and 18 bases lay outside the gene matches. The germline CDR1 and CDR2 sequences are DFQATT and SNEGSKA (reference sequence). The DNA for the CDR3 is TGCAGTGCTAGAGATGTTCCACTTCCCGGGACAGGGCCATACAATCAGCCCCAGCATTTT. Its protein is CSARDVPLPGTGPYNQPQHF.

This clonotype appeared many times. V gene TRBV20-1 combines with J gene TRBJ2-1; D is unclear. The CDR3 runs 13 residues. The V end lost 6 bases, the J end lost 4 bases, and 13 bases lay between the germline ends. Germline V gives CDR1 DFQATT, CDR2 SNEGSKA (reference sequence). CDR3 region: CSADVYSYNEQFF. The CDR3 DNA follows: TGCAGTGCGGATGTGTATAGTTACAATGAGCAGTTCTTC.

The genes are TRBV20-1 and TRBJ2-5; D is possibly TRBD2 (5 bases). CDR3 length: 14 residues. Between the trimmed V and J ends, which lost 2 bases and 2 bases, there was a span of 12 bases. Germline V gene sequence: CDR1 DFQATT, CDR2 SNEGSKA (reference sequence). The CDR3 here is CSARLGLGQETQYF. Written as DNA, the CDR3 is TGCAGTGCTAGATTAGGACTTGGGCAAGAGACCCAGTACTTC.

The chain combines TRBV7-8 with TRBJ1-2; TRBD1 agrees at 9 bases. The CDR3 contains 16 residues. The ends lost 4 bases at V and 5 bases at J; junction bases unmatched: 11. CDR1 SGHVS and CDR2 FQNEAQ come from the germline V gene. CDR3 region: CASSSKPPGQGYGYTF. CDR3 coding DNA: TGTGCCAGCAGCTCCAAACCCCCGGGACAGGGATATGGCTACACCTTC.

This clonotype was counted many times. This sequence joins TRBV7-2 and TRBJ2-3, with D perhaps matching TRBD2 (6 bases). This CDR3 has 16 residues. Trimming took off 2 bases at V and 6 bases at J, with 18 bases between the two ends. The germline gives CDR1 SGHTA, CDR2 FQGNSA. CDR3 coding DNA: TGTGCCAGCAGCTTAACAGCGGGCCCGATCGGGGATACGCAGTATTTT. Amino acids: CASSLTAGPIGDTQYF.

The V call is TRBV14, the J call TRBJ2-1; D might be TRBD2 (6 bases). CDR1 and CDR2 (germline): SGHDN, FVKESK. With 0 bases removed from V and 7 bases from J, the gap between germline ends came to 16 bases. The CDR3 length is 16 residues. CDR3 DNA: TGTGCCAGCAGCCAAGATTCGGCGGGATTGGGAAATGAGCAGTTCTTC. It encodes CASSQDSAGLGNEQFF.

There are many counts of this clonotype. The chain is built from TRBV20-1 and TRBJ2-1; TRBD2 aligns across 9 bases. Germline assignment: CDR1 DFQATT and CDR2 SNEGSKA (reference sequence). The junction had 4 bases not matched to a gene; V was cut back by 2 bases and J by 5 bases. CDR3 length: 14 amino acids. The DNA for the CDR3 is TGCAGTGCTAGACTAGCGGGAACCAACAATGAGCAGTTCTTC. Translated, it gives CSARLAGTNNEQFF.

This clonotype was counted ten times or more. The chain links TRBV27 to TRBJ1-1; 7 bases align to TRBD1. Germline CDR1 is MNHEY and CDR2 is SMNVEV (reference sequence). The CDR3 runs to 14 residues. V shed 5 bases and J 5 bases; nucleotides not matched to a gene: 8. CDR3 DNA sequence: TGTGCCAGCAGTCCCCGGACAGGATGGACTGAAGCTTTCTTT. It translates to CASSPRTGWTEAFF.

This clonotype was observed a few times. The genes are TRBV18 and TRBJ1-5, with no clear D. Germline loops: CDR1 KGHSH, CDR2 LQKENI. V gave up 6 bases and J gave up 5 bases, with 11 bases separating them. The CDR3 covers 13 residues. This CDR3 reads CASSLQADQPQHF. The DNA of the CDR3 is TGTGCCAGCTCCCTACAAGCGGATCAGCCCCAGCATTTT.

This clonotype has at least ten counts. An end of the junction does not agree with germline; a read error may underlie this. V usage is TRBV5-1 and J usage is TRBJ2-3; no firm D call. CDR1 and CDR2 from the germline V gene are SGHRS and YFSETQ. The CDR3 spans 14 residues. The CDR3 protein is CASSLGASTDTQYF. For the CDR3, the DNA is TGTGCCAGCAGCTTGGGTGCCTCCACAGATACGCAGTATTTT.